Detailed here is one TCR beta chain. The antigen is not known. The data belong to a study of cytotoxic CD8 clonotypes in ibrutinib-treated CLL. This CDR3 has 17 residues. The germline V gene encodes CDR1 SEHNR and CDR2 FQNEAQ (reference sequence). Losses at the gene ends were 6 bases for V and 6 bases for J; bases not matched to a gene: 18. Profiling relied on immunoSEQ multiplex PCR, and the TCRdb table lists in-frame clones only, not all of them. This sample has 35,000 to 40,000 clones, with about 70% found just once. The study, taken as a whole, reports: Against age-matched healthy donors, baseline clonality ran higher and tracked circulating CD8+ T-cell counts. Upon ibrutinib response clonality rose, and upon progression it fell back toward baseline.

The material was PBMCs, obtained at disease progression, from a patient treated with ibrutinib. The TCR was taken from a human donor with chronic lymphocytic leukemia. The chain uses TRBV7-9 and TRBJ1-2; 8 bases map to TRBD1. The CDR3 here is CASSYRPTGVGADGYTF. In DNA, the CDR3 is TGTGCCAGCAGTTACCGGCCGACAGGGGTTGGGGCAGATGGCTACACCTTC.